The 28 T cell receptor beta chains presented below share a single source sample, sequenced in a study of blood T cell repertoires in COVID-19. The table came from immunoSEQ multiplex PCR; TCRdb's copy has only in-frame clones and leaves some out. The sample lists roughly 130,000 clones, 75% to 90% occurring once. Sample: peripheral blood. These receptor sequences come from a man in his forties with acute or convalescent COVID-19.

In this sample, this clone turned up once. This chain joins TRBV6-1 and TRBJ1-2, with D tentatively TRBD1 (5 bases). Trimming removed 3 bases at V and 0 bases at J, with 11 bases between. Germline V CDR1 and CDR2: MNHNS, SASEGT. The CDR3 is made up of 15 amino acids. For the CDR3, the DNA is TGTGCCAGCAGTGAGGGGGGAACATCTAACTATGGCTACACCTTC. Translating gives CASSEGGTSNYGYTF.

The gene calls are TRBV12-3 or TRBV12-4 and TRBJ1-2; weak D call: TRBD1 (6 bases). Deletions cut 6 bases from V and 4 bases from J, with 12 bases between. This CDR3 is built from 13 residues. The CDR3 DNA is TGTGCCAGCAGCTCGGGGGGCTTCTATGGCTACACCTTC. This sequence encodes CASSSGGFYGYTF.

The chain is built from TRBV20-1 and TRBJ1-2; D call uncertain. Trimming left V 3 bases short and J 4 bases short, with 12 bases between. The CDR3 has 13 residues. Germline CDR1 reads DFQATT; CDR2 reads SNEGSKA (reference sequence). The CDR3 coding sequence is TGCAGTGCTAGTCATCCGGGAGGCTATGGCTACACCTTC. Amino acids: CSASHPGGYGYTF.

The chain links TRBV6-5 to TRBJ2-7; D is possibly TRBD2 (5 bases). The CDR3 consists of 13 residues. Germline values: CDR1 MNHEY, CDR2 SVGAGI. V lost 0 bases to trimming and J lost 3 bases, with 6 bases between them. CDR3 protein: CASSYSRDYEQYF. The CDR3 DNA reads TGTGCCAGCAGTTACTCCCGGGACTACGAGCAGTACTTC.

V usage is TRBV7-9 and J usage is TRBJ2-2, with 8 bases aligning to TRBD1. The CDR3 totals 18 residues. Trimming at V came to 0 bases and at J to 4 bases, leaving 10 bases not matched to a gene. Germline CDR1 is SEHNR and CDR2 is FQNEAQ (reference sequence). The DNA for the CDR3 is TGTGCCAGCAGCTTAGCGCTAAGTGGTCAGGGGGCCACCGGGGAGCTGTTTTTT. Amino acids: CASSLALSGQGATGELFF.

This chain uses TRBV5-1 with TRBJ1-1; 8 bases fit TRBD1. The CDR3 runs 15 residues. The V gene's germline CDR1 is SGHRS and CDR2 YFSETQ. V lost 4 bases to trimming and J lost 4 bases; unmatched junction nucleotides: 9. The CDR3 region is CASSKQGALGTEAFF. In DNA, the CDR3 is TGCGCCAGCAGCAAGCAGGGGGCATTGGGCACTGAAGCTTTCTTT. Full variable domain (missing parts from reference TRBV5-1 and TRBJ1-1): KAGVTQTPRYLIKTRGQQVTLSCSPISGHRSVSWYQQTPGQGLQFLFEYFSETQRNKGNFPGRFSGRQFSNSRSEMNVSTLELGDSALYLCASSKQGALGTEAFFGQGTRLTVV.

The CDR3 DNA sequence: TGTGCCAGCAGTGAAAGGGCACAGGGCCTTGAAGCTTTCTTT. It specifies CASSERAQGLEAFF. This rearrangement joins TRBV6-1 to TRBJ1-1; TRBD1 is a possible D gene (6 bases). The CDR3 sequence is 14 residues long. The V end was cut by 2 bases, the J end by 7 bases, with 14 bases between. The V gene's germline CDR1 is MNHNS and CDR2 SASEGT.

The chain joins TRBV6-5 to TRBJ2-1; 10 bases align to TRBD1. The CDR3 spans 15 residues. The germline V gene encodes CDR1 MNHEY and CDR2 SVGAGI. J gave up 6 bases and V 5 bases, and 7 bases lay outside the gene matches. The CDR3 loop is CASSHPGQGINEQFF. CDR3 coding DNA: TGTGCCAGCAGTCATCCGGGACAGGGGATCAATGAGCAGTTCTTC.

The chain links TRBV5-5 to TRBJ2-1; weak D call: TRBD2 (5 bases). V lost 0 bases to trimming and J lost 8 bases, with 15 bases between them. This CDR3 comprises 15 residues. Germline CDR1 SGHKS, CDR2 YYEKEE (reference sequence). CDR3 region: CASSLDGPPRDEQFF. The CDR3 nucleotides read TGTGCCAGCAGCTTGGACGGACCCCCGAGGGATGAGCAGTTCTTC. Full variable domain (missing parts from reference TRBV5-5 and TRBJ2-1): DAGVTQSPTHLIKTRGQQVTLRCSPISGHKSVSWYQQVLGQGPQFIFQYYEKEERGRGNFPDRFSARQFPNYSSELNVNALLLGDSALYLCASSLDGPPRDEQFFGPGTRLTVL.

This clone has a single count. Other nucleotide sequences in the sample specify the same CDR3. The chain recombines TRBV18 with TRBJ1-4; D unresolved. The CDR3 contains 12 residues. Per germline, CDR1 KGHSH and CDR2 LQKENI. The V end lost 6 bases, the J end lost 5 bases, and 7 bases lay between the germline ends. The CDR3 spells CASSPQNEKLFF. The CDR3, as DNA: TGTGCCAGCTCCCCCCAAAATGAAAAACTGTTTTTT.

The chain employs TRBV27 and TRBJ1-5; D perhaps matches TRBD1 (6 bases). Germline V CDR1 and CDR2: MNHEY, SMNVEV (reference sequence). CDR3 size: 16 residues. V dropped 0 bases and J dropped 3 bases, with 12 bases sitting between them. The CDR3 loop reads CASSLSAGASNQPQHF. CDR3 bases: TGTGCCAGCAGTTTATCTGCAGGGGCTTCCAATCAGCCCCAGCATTTT.

The chain is built from TRBV9 and TRBJ2-3; D remains ambiguous. The ends were cut back, 1 base at V and 2 bases at J, with 11 bases in the middle. This CDR3 is built from 15 residues. Germline values: CDR1 SGDLS, CDR2 YYNGEE. The CDR3 protein is CASSVSSGSTDTQYF. The DNA for the CDR3 is TGTGCCAGCAGCGTAAGCTCCGGGTCCACAGATACGCAGTATTTT.

The gene calls are TRBV2 and TRBJ2-1, with D perhaps matching TRBD2 (6 bases). The V and J ends lost 8 bases and 7 bases respectively, with 12 bases between them. CDR1 is SNHLY, CDR2 FYNNEI, per germline. The CDR3 totals 12 residues. In DNA form, the CDR3 reads TGTGCCAGCGCCTCGGCGGGGAATGAGCAGTTCTTC. Translation: CASASAGNEQFF.

Only one count was recorded for this clone. The V gene is TRBV10-2, the J gene TRBJ2-2; weak D call: TRBD1 (5 bases). Trimming shortened V by 5 bases and J by 2 bases, and 12 bases separated the two germline ends. There are 15 residues in the CDR3. Germline V gene lookup returns CDR1 WSHSY and CDR2 SAAADI. The CDR3 DNA sequence: TGCGCCAGCAGTCTCGACAGACCAAACACCGGGGAGCTGTTTTTT. Amino acids: CASSLDRPNTGELFF.

CDR3 protein: CASSQEGQAPDTQYF. CDR3 nucleotides: TGCGCCAGCAGCCAAGAGGGACAGGCCCCAGATACGCAGTATTTT. V and J are TRBV4-3 and TRBJ2-3, with 8 bases identical to TRBD1. Germline V gene lookup returns CDR1 LGHNA and CDR2 YSLEER. Trimming removed 0 bases from V and 4 bases from J; junction bases left unmatched: 3. This CDR3 is built from 15 residues.

This clone appeared a single time. The chain recombines TRBV6-6 with TRBJ1-2; D unclear. Germline CDR1 and CDR2: MNHNY and SVGAGI (reference sequence). The CDR3 extends over 15 amino acids. Trimming cost V 2 bases and J 5 bases, with 15 bases left between them. The CDR3 loop reads CASSYIVASDYGYTF. As DNA, the CDR3 is TGTGCCAGCAGTTACATAGTCGCGTCCGATTATGGCTACACCTTC.

The rearrangement joins TRBV4-2 to TRBJ2-7; tentative D call: TRBD2 (6 bases). The germline V gene has CDR1 LGHNA and CDR2 YNFKEQ. This CDR3 is 16 amino acids long. Trimming removed 1 base from V and 3 bases from J, with 16 bases in between. The CDR3 region is CASSQVGAGRVYEQYF. CDR3 in DNA: TGTGCCAGCAGCCAAGTCGGGGCGGGAAGAGTCTACGAGCAGTACTTC.

The rearrangement uses TRBV29-1 and TRBJ2-5; perhaps TRBD1 as D (6 bases). The germline V gene has CDR1 SQVTM and CDR2 ANQGSEA. Trimming removed 3 bases from V and 3 bases from J, with 14 bases in between. This CDR3 contains 14 residues. CDR3 loop: CSVEPSNREETQYF. As DNA, the CDR3 is TGCAGCGTTGAGCCCAGTAACAGGGAAGAGACCCAGTACTTC.

The chain couples TRBV9 to TRBJ1-1; D not resolved. Trimming stripped 4 bases from V and 0 bases from J, with 13 bases between. This CDR3 is 15 amino acids long. Germline lookup yields CDR1 SGDLS and CDR2 YYNGEE. In DNA, the CDR3 is TGTGCCAGCAGCCCCCTTCGGTTAATGAACACTGAAGCTTTCTTT. Translated: CASSPLRLMNTEAFF.

CDR3 bases: TGTGCCAGCAGCCAGGATCCAAGAGGAGGCTACACCTTC. It codes for CASSQDPRGGYTF. The chain links TRBV6-2 or TRBV6-3 to TRBJ1-2, with D unclear. The CDR3 length is 13 residues. V lost 6 bases and J 8 bases, leaving 16 bases between the germline ends. Germline CDR1 is MNHEY and CDR2 is SVGEGT.

The chain carries TRBV11-3 and TRBJ1-3; D not certain. Trimming pared 10 bases from V and 14 bases from J, leaving 21 bases between. The length of the CDR3 is 12 residues. Germline lookup yields CDR1 SGHNT and CDR2 YENEEA. This chain's CDR3 is CANPVGGGGLYF. In nucleotides, the CDR3 is TGTGCCAACCCCGTCGGTGGTGGCGGGCTATATTTT.

The chain links TRBV19 to TRBJ2-1; TRBD1 aligns across 10 bases. Germline lookup yields CDR1 LNHDA and CDR2 SQIVND (reference sequence). V lost 5 bases and J lost 5; bases outside the gene matches: 3. The CDR3 contains 14 residues. The CDR3 sequence: CASSPGQGDNEQFF. CDR3 sequence (DNA): TGTGCCAGTAGTCCCGGACAGGGGGACAATGAGCAGTTCTTC.

This sequence joins TRBV21-1 and TRBJ1-5; the table's D gene call, TRBD1, was not cross checked with the DNA. TRBV21-1 is an annotated pseudogene. This CDR3 is 15 amino acids long. The CDR3 loop is CASSSDRVGNQPQHF. DNA of the CDR3: TGTGCCAGCAGCAGTGACAGGGTTGGCAATCAGCCCCAGCATTTT.

This sequence joins TRBV6-1 and TRBJ1-2, with D possibly matching TRBD1 (5 bases). Trimming cost V 1 base and J 7 bases, with 10 bases left between them. There are 13 residues in the CDR3. CDR1 is MNHNS, CDR2 SASEGT, per germline. The CDR3 here is CASSEEGRVGYTF. The CDR3 bases are TGTGCCAGCAGTGAAGAGGGCAGGGTTGGCTACACCTTC.

The chain carries TRBV7-3 and TRBJ1-2; D remains unclear. Germline CDR1 SGHTA, CDR2 FQGTGA. Trimming cost V 3 bases and J 6 bases, with 26 bases left between them. The CDR3 runs 18 residues. The CDR3 DNA reads as TGTGCCAGCAGCTTGGGGAGGAAAGGCGTTGGGCGAGTTGATGGCTACACCTTC. This gives the protein CASSLGRKGVGRVDGYTF.

V gene TRBV7-2 combines with J gene TRBJ1-5; D is perhaps TRBD1 (6 bases). The CDR3 totals 15 residues. Trimming left V 5 bases short and J 4 bases short, with 15 bases between. Germline V gene sequence: CDR1 SGHTA, CDR2 FQGNSA. The CDR3 is CASSPHPQGNQPQHF. The CDR3 nucleotides are TGTGCCAGCAGCCCACACCCCCAGGGGAATCAGCCCCAGCATTTT.

This clone was seen only a few times. The chain employs TRBV11-3 and TRBJ1-1, with D tentatively TRBD1 (6 bases). Germline V gene data show CDR1 as SGHNT and CDR2 as YENEEA. V was clipped by 5 bases and J by 4 bases, with 11 bases between them. The CDR3 has 13 amino acids. CDR3 nucleotides: TGTGCCAGCAGCCTCTCAGGGGCCACTGAAGCTTTCTTT. Protein product: CASSLSGATEAFF.

The J gene is TRBJ2-7, the V gene TRBV18, with 9 nucleotides matching TRBD1. The CDR3 runs 16 residues. V shed 3 bases, J shed 3 bases, and the junction held 9 bases outside the gene matches. From germline, CDR1 is KGHSH and CDR2 LQKENI. The CDR3 region is CASSPDRGRTFYEQYF. In nucleotides, the CDR3 is TGTGCCAGCTCACCGGACAGGGGACGAACCTTCTACGAGCAGTACTTC.